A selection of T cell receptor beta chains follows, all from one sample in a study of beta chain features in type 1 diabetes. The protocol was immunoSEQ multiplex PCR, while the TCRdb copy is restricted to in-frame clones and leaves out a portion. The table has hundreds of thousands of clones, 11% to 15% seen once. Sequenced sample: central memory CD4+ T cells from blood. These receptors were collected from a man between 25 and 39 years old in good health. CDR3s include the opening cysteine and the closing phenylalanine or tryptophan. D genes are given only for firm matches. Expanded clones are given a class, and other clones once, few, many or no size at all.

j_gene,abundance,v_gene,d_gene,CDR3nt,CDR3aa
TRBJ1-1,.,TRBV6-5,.,TGTGCCAGCAAACTGACGGACGGGAACACTGAAGCTTTCTTT,CASKLTDGNTEAFF
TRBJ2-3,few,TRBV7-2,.,TGTGCCAGCAGCTTAACACCCCCGACAAGGGGATACGACACAGATACGCAGTATTTT,CASSLTPPTRGYDTDTQYF
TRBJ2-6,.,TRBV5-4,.,TGTGCCAGCAGCTTGGGTCCGCGGGACAGCTCTGGGGCCAACGTCCTGACCTTC,CASSLGPRDSSGANVLTF
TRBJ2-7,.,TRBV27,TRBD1,TGTGCCAGCAGTAGGACCGGGACAGGGTGGAACTACGAGCAGTACTTC,CASSRTGTGWNYEQYF
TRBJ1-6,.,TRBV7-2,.,TGTGCCAGCAGCTTAGACAGAAACTTTAATTCACCCCTCCACTTT,CASSLDRNFNSPLHF
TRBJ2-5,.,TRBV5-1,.,TGCGCCAGCGCCGCGGGACTCCAAGAGACCCAGTACTTC,CASAAGLQETQYF
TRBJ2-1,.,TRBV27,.,TGTGCCAGCCGCCCACCCGGAGGGCGCGACTCCTACAATGAGCAGTTCTTC,CASRPPGGRDSYNEQFF
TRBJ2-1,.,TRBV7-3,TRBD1,TGTGCCAGCAGCTCCGACAACAGGGGGCGAGAGCAGTTCTTC,CASSSDNRGREQFF
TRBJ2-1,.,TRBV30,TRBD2,TGTGCCTGGAGTGTACCGGCTAGCGGTAACAATGAGCAGTTCTTC,CAWSVPASGNNEQFF
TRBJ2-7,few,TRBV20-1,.,TGCAGTGCTGCCGAGCAGGGGTTCTCGTACTTC,CSAAEQGFSYF
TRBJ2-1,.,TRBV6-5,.,TGTGCCAGCAGCCTCCGGGACCTTACCTACAATGAGCAGTTCTTC,CASSLRDLTYNEQFF
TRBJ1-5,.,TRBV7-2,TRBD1,TGTGCCAGCAGCCTACAGGGGGCTAGGAATCAGCCCCAGCATTTT,CASSLQGARNQPQHF
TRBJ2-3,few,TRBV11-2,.,TGTGCCAGCAGCTCAGCAGGGGCAGATACGCAGTATTTT,CASSSAGADTQYF
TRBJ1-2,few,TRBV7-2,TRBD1,TGTGCCAGCACCCTAAACAGGGGATCTGACTATGGCTACACCTTC,CASTLNRGSDYGYTF
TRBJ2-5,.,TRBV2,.,TGTGCCAGCAGTGAAATCGAGGTGCAAGAGACCCAGTACTTC,CASSEIEVQETQYF
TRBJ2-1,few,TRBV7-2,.,TGTGCCAGCAGCCCACGTCTTGGGCGGGGCTCCTACAATGAGCAGTTCTTC,CASSPRLGRGSYNEQFF
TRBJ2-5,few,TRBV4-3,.,TGCGCCAGCAGCCAAGATCCAAGGGCAACCCAGTACTTC,CASSQDPRATQYF
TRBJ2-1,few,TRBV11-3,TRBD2,TGTGCCAGCCACACTAGCGGGAATGAGCAGTTCTTC,CASHTSGNEQFF
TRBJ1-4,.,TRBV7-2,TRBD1,TGTGCCAGCAGCCCAACAGGGGATCGGGGTGAAAAACTGTTTTTT,CASSPTGDRGEKLFF
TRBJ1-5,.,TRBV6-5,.,TGTGCCAGCAGCGCACTGAGTAACAATCAGCCCCAGCATTTT,CASSALSNNQPQHF